This section outlines one TCR beta chain sequence together with its context. The data were obtained in a study of Ad26.COV2.S vaccination and SARS-CoV-2 variants. Treatment meaning: some 20 received Ad26.COV2.S at low or high dose, single or two shots; 5 received placebo; per-sample allocation not given. Sampling happened 63 days after the first vaccine or placebo injection. Donor was an adult aged 18-55 years in Boston. V gave up 2 bases and J gave up 6 bases; unmatched junction bases: 6. The germline V gene has CDR1 ENHRY and CDR2 SYGVKD. The CDR3 loop spans 14 amino acids. Sequencing used immunoSEQ multiplex PCR; TCRdb keeps in-frame clones, though not all of them. The repertoire consists of roughly 700,000 clones, with around 89% occurring once and the leading ten covering 1.5%.

The material sequenced was peripheral blood, taken in a trial of Ad26.COV2.S vaccine versus placebo. This chain connects TRBV10-3 to TRBJ2-7, with 8 bases that match TRBD2. The receptor comes from a person between 18 and 65 years old who received the Ad26.COV2.S COVID-19 vaccine or a placebo. The CDR3 here is CAISERREGLEQYF. The CDR3, as DNA: TGTGCCATCAGTGAGAGACGGGAGGGCCTCGAGCAGTACTTC.